One and the same sample provided the 15 T cell receptor beta chains below, sequenced in a study of blood T cell repertoires in COVID-19. Profiling relied on immunoSEQ multiplex PCR, and the TCRdb table lists in-frame clones only, not all of them. The table has around 140,000 clones, about 90% seen once. The material sequenced was peripheral blood. These receptor sequences come from a man in his fifties or sixties with active COVID-19.

The chain employs TRBV5-1 and TRBJ2-5, with TRBD2 as a possible D gene (8 bases). Deletions cut 5 bases from V and 2 bases from J, with 13 bases between. The germline gives CDR1 SGHRS, CDR2 YFSETQ. The CDR3 totals 14 residues. CDR3 in DNA: TGCGCCAGCAGAGGGGGCGGGGGGCAAGAGACCCAGTACTTC. It is translated as CASRGGGGQETQYF.

This chain uses TRBV4-1 with TRBJ2-3; D might be TRBD2 (6 bases). The germline gives CDR1 MGHRA, CDR2 YSYEKL. V was shortened by 4 bases and J by 1 base, with 15 bases between the two germline ends. There are 16 residues in the CDR3. This CDR3 reads CASSRGDSPGTDTQYF. The CDR3 DNA sequence: TGCGCCAGCAGCCGCGGGGACTCCCCGGGCACAGATACGCAGTATTTT.

V is TRBV11-2 and J is TRBJ1-3; weak D call: TRBD1 (5 bases). The length of the CDR3 is 13 residues. V lost 4 bases, J lost 5 bases, and 9 bases lay in between. CDR1 SGHAT and CDR2 FQNNGV come from the germline V gene. This CDR3 reads CASSSRERNTIYF. CDR3 in DNA: TGTGCCAGCAGCTCCAGGGAAAGAAACACCATATATTTT.

This clone was seen only once. The V and J genes are TRBV9 and TRBJ2-1; TRBD2 matches 11 bases. The CDR3 has 15 residues. The V and J ends lost 4 bases and 15 bases, in that order; junction bases with no gene match: 15. The germline gives CDR1 SGDLS, CDR2 YYNGEE. The CDR3: CASSPREGSGGDWFF. In DNA, the CDR3 is TGTGCCAGCAGCCCCCGCGAGGGTAGCGGGGGGGACTGGTTCTTC.

This clone was picked up one time. The V gene is TRBV10-3, the J gene TRBJ2-3, with TRBD2 identical over 10 bases. The germline CDR1 and CDR2 sequences are ENHRY and SYGVKD. J gave up 14 bases and V 0 bases, and 11 bases lay outside the gene matches. The CDR3 sequence is 15 residues long. The CDR3 DNA follows: TGTGCCATCAGTGAGTCGGGAGCGGGGGGGCGGCTGTGGTATTTT. It is translated as CAISESGAGGRLWYF.

The chain uses TRBV6-5 and TRBJ2-5, with D hard to call. With 4 bases removed from V and 4 bases from J, the gap between germline ends came to 7 bases. The CDR3 loop spans 12 amino acids. Germline CDR1 reads MNHEY; CDR2 reads SVGAGI. CDR3 sequence: CASSSNLETQYF. CDR3 sequence (DNA): TGTGCCAGCAGTTCTAACCTAGAGACCCAGTACTTC.

The chain recombines TRBV11-1 with TRBJ2-5; 7 positions match TRBD2. The CDR3 runs 15 residues. Trimming at V came to 4 bases and at J to 3 bases, leaving 8 bases not matched to a gene. In germline, CDR1 is SGHAT, CDR2 FQDESV (reference sequence). CDR3 residues: CASSSLGGVEETQYF. For the CDR3, the DNA is TGTGCCAGCAGCTCCCTGGGAGGGGTTGAAGAGACCCAGTACTTC.

The chain is built from TRBV30 and TRBJ1-2, with a weak D call TRBD1 (5 bases). Germline assignment: CDR1 GTSNPN and CDR2 SVGIG (reference sequence). Trimming took 0 bases from V and 8 from J, leaving 13 bases between them. The CDR3 has 13 amino acids. CDR3 in amino acids: CAWSVLGGVGYTF. CDR3 DNA: TGTGCCTGGAGTGTACTGGGGGGTGTAGGCTACACCTTC.

J is TRBJ1-5 and V is TRBV6-6; D is unclear. The CDR3 consists of 14 residues. Germline V CDR1 and CDR2: MNHNY, SVGAGI (reference sequence). The V gene lost 2 bases and the J gene lost 1 base, with 6 bases spanning the gap. CDR3 sequence (DNA): TGTGCCAGCAGTTACATGGAGAGCAATCAGCCCCAGCATTTT. This sequence encodes CASSYMESNQPQHF.

This rearrangement joins TRBV11-3 to TRBJ1-1; D gene unclear. Per the germline V gene, CDR1 is SGHNT and CDR2 is YENEEA. V was clipped by 2 bases and J by 1 base, with 5 bases between them. CDR3 length: 13 residues. As DNA, the CDR3 is TGTGCCAGCAGCTTACAGGCGAACACTGAAGCTTTCTTT. Amino acids: CASSLQANTEAFF. The full variable domain, with the rest looked up from reference TRBV11-3 and TRBJ1-1, is EAGVVQSPRYKIIEKKQPVAFWCNPISGHNTLYWYLQNLGQGPELLIRYENEEAVDDSQLPKDRFSAERLKGVDSTLKIQPAELGDSAVYLCASSLQANTEAFFGQGTRLTVV.

The rearrangement uses TRBV5-6 and TRBJ2-1; the D gene is possibly TRBD2 (5 bases). The ends were cut back, 2 bases at V and 10 bases at J, with 13 bases in the middle. CDR3 size: 13 residues. Germline CDR1 is SGHDT and CDR2 is YYEEEE. The CDR3 loop reads CASSFNPAGEQFF. The CDR3 DNA follows: TGTGCCAGCAGCTTTAACCCCGCGGGCGAGCAGTTCTTC.

The CDR3 DNA sequence: TGTGCCAGCAGGCGCCAACTAGCGGCAGGCACCGGGGAGCTGTTTTTT. Translated: CASRRQLAAGTGELFF. This sequence joins TRBV2 and TRBJ2-2; 8 bases line up with TRBD2. The CDR3 runs to 16 residues. The germline CDR1 and CDR2 sequences are SNHLY and FYNNEI. J was trimmed by 4 bases and V by 6 bases; bases with no gene match: 10.

V is TRBV7-2 and J is TRBJ2-7, with TRBD2 matching over 8 bases. The germline V gene encodes CDR1 SGHTA and CDR2 FQGNSA. The CDR3 has 15 amino acids. V lost 1 base, J lost 3 bases, and 5 bases stayed unmatched. The CDR3 bases are TGTGCCAGCAGCTTAGTAGGGCGGGGGGACTACGAGCAGTACTTC. Amino acid sequence: CASSLVGRGDYEQYF.

The genes are TRBV9 and TRBJ2-7, with D perhaps matching TRBD2 (5 bases). CDR1 and CDR2 (germline): SGDLS, YYNGEE. V lost 2 bases and J lost 0, with 12 bases in between. The CDR3 spans 15 residues. CDR3: CASSVSGSYSYEQYF. In DNA, the CDR3 is TGTGCCAGCAGCGTCTCGGGGTCTTACTCCTACGAGCAGTACTTC.

This chain connects TRBV5-1 to TRBJ2-5; 11 bases are shared with TRBD2. Trimming removed 4 bases from V and 5 bases from J; junction bases left unmatched: 10. The CDR3 contains 16 residues. Germline-derived CDR1 and CDR2 are SGHRS and YFSETQ. In DNA form, the CDR3 reads TGCGCCAGCAGCCTCCGGACTAGCGGGTCAGGGGAGACCCAGTACTTC. As protein: CASSLRTSGSGETQYF.